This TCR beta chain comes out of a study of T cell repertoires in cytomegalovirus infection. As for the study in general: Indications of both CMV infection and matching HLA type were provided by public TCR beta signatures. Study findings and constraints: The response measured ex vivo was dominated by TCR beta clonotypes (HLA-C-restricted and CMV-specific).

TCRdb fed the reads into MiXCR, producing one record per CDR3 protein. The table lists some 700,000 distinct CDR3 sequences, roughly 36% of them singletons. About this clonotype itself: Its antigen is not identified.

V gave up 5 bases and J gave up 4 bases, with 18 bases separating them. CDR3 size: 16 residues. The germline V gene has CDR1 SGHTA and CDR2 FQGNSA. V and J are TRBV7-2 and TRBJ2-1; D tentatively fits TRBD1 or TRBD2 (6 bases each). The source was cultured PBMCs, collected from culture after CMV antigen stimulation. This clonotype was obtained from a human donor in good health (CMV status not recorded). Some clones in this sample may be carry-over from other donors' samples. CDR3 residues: CASSPVLGAGYNEQFF. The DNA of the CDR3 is TGTGCCAGCAGCCCCGTCTTGGGGGCGGGGTACAATGAGCAGTTCTTC.